Sequencing of this T cell receptor beta chain was carried out in a study of T cell responses to AZD1222 COVID-19 vaccine. The V and J ends lost 4 bases and 3 bases respectively, with 16 bases between them. This CDR3 comprises 15 residues. Germline CDR1 SEHNR, CDR2 FQNEAQ (reference sequence). Regarding this clone: What it binds is not known.

Using immunoSEQ multiplex PCR, the repertoire was profiled, and TCRdb retains in-frame clones only, with some absent. This table holds 80,000 to 100,000 clones, roughly 85% found once. Findings and caveats of the study: A mostly white British donor set with more females was recruited, and clonal diversity was possibly underestimated.

Sequenced here: peripheral blood, sampled 28 days after the second AZD1222 dose. This chain links TRBV7-9 with TRBJ2-7; TRBD1 or TRBD2 may be the D gene (5 bases each). This TCR was recovered from an adult who received the AZD1222 COVID-19 vaccine. CDR3 loop: CASSYAVGGGYEQYF. CDR3 DNA: TGTGCCAGCAGCTACGCTGTCGGTGGGGGCTACGAGCAGTACTTC. Supplemented by reference TRBV7-9 and TRBJ2-7, the full variable domain reads DTGVSQNPRHKITKRGQNVTFRCDPISEHNRLYWYRQTLGQGPEFLTYFQNEAQLEKSRLLSDRFSAERPKGSFSTLEIQRTEQGDSAMYLCASSYAVGGGYEQYFGPGTRLTVT.